Listed here are 7 T cell receptor beta chains from one sample, sequenced in a study of T-cell reconstitution after alpha-beta-depleted transplantation in children. During its preparation, the TCRbeta library received unique molecular identifiers. TCRdb used MiXCR to reprocess the PCR reads, holding one entry per CDR3 protein. This repertoire shows 190,000 or so distinct CDR3 sequences, 13% to 15% found once; its top ten account for about 12%. The sample in question was PBMCs from the stem cell graft donor, obtained from the stem cell graft. These receptors all come from a human donor who donated a stem cell graft to a child with acute lymphoblastic leukemia.

This clonotype was counted at least ten times. The chain couples TRBV11-1 to TRBJ2-1; 7 bases map to TRBD1. V trimming: 5 bases; J trimming: 4 bases; junction bases outside the gene matches: 8. Germline V gene lookup returns CDR1 SGHAT and CDR2 FQDESV (reference sequence). The length of the CDR3 is 15 residues. The CDR3 loop is CASSLPTGWYNEQFF. The CDR3 bases are TGTGCCAGCAGCCTCCCGACAGGGTGGTACAATGAGCAGTTCTTC.

At least ten counts were recorded for this clonotype. The chain combines TRBV7-9 with TRBJ2-5; 9 positions match TRBD1. Germline V CDR1 and CDR2: SEHNR, FQNEAQ (reference sequence). The CDR3 covers 15 residues. J was trimmed by 4 bases and V by 4 bases; bases with no gene match: 7. The CDR3 reads CASSSTGTGLETQYF. CDR3 DNA sequence: TGTGCCAGCAGCTCGACCGGGACAGGGCTAGAGACCCAGTACTTC.

In this sample, this clonotype turned up many times. The chain joins TRBV7-7 to TRBJ2-1, with a possible D match to TRBD1 (6 bases). V shed 1 base and J shed 8 bases, with 15 bases lying between them. The CDR3 spans 15 residues. Germline lookup yields CDR1 SSHAT and CDR2 FNYEAQ (reference sequence). This CDR3 is CASSLDRVVMDEQFF. In DNA form, the CDR3 reads TGTGCCAGCAGCTTAGACAGGGTGGTGATGGATGAGCAGTTCTTC.

CDR3 amino acids: CATSGSDNEQFF. The CDR3 DNA reads TGTGCCACCAGTGGGAGCGACAATGAGCAGTTCTTC. The chain uses TRBV24-1 and TRBJ2-1, with unresolved D. There are 12 residues in the CDR3. Germline V gene data show CDR1 as KGHDR and CDR2 as SFDVKD. Trimming cost V 5 bases and J 5 bases, with 6 bases left between them.

Remarks on this clonotype: This could be a read error, since a much larger clone is one nucleotide away. The V gene is TRBV29-1, the J gene TRBJ2-7, with D maybe TRBD2 (6 bases). CDR1 is SQVTM, CDR2 ANQGSEA, per germline. Trimming removed 5 bases at V and 2 bases at J, with 16 bases between. CDR3 length: 14 residues. In DNA form, the CDR3 reads TGCAGCGTTATCCGGGACTCGGCAACCTACGAGCAGTACTTC. Translating gives CSVIRDSATYEQYF.

This clonotype occurred a few times. The CDR3 DNA is TGTGCCAGTAGGTCGGGCGAAAAGGCATTGGAGCGTGGCTACACCTTC. Translating it yields CASRSGEKALERGYTF. The V call is TRBV19, the J call TRBJ1-2; D is uncertain. Germline V gene lookup returns CDR1 LNHDA and CDR2 SQIVND (reference sequence). The ends were cut back, 6 bases at V and 7 bases at J, with 24 bases in the middle. This CDR3 spans 16 amino acids.

This clonotype has a count of ten or more. V gene TRBV5-1 combines with J gene TRBJ1-1, with 7 bases that match TRBD1. The CDR3 sequence is 14 residues long. Germline-derived CDR1 and CDR2 are SGHRS and YFSETQ. V shed 4 bases, J shed 8 bases, and the junction held 11 bases outside the gene matches. The CDR3 reads CASSPGMDRTEAFF. CDR3 in DNA: TGCGCCAGCAGCCCGGGGATGGACAGGACGGAAGCTTTCTTT. Full variable domain (remainder filled in from reference TRBV5-1 and TRBJ1-1): KAGVTQTPRYLIKTRGQQVTLSCSPISGHRSVSWYQQTPGQGLQFLFEYFSETQRNKGNFPGRFSGRQFSNSRSEMNVSTLELGDSALYLCASSPGMDRTEAFFGQGTRLTVV.